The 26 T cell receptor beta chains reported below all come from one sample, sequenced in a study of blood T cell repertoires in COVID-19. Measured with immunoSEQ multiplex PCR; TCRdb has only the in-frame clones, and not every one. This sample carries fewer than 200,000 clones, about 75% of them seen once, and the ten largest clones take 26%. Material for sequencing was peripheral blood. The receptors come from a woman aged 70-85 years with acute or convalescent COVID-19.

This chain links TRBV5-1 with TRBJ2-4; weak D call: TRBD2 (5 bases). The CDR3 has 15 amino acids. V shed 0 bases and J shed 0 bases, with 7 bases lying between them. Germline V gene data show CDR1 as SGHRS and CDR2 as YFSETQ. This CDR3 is CASSLGAGAKNIQYF. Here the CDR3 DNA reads TGCGCCAGCAGCTTGGGTGCGGGAGCCAAAAACATTCAGTACTTC.

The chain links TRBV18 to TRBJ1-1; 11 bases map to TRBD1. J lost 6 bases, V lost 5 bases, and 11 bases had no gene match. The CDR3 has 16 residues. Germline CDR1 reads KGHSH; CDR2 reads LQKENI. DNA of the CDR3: TGTGCCAGCTCAACGGGGACAGGGGGGGATACACCTGAAGCTTTCTTT. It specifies CASSTGTGGDTPEAFF.

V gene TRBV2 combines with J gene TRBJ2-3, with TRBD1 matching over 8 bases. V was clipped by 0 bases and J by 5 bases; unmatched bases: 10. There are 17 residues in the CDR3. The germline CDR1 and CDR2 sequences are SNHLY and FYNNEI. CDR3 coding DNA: TGTGCCAGCAGTGAAGCGCATAGGGCCAGGGGGCGAGATACGCAGTATTTT. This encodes CASSEAHRARGRDTQYF.

CDR3 residues: CSASRTGRTEAFF. The CDR3 DNA is TGCAGTGCTAGTCGGACAGGGCGGACTGAAGCTTTCTTT. This chain connects TRBV20-1 to TRBJ1-1; TRBD1 agrees at 8 bases. V lost 3 bases, J lost 5 bases, and 5 bases stayed unmatched. CDR1 is DFQATT and CDR2 is SNEGSKA in the germline V gene (reference sequence). The CDR3 loop spans 13 amino acids.

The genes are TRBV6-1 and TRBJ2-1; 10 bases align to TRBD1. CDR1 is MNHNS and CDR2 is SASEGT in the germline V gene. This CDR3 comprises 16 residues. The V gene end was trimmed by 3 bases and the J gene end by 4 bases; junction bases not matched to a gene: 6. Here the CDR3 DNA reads TGTGCCAGCAGTGATGGGGACAGGGGAAATTACAATGAGCAGTTCTTC. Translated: CASSDGDRGNYNEQFF.

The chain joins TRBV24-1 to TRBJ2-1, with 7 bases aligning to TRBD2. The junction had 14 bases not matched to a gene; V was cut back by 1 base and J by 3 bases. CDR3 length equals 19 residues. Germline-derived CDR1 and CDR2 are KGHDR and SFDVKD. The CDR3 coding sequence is TGTGCCACCAGTGATTTCTATGGGAGGGAGGCCGCAAGCTACAATGAGCAGTTCTTC. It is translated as CATSDFYGREAASYNEQFF.

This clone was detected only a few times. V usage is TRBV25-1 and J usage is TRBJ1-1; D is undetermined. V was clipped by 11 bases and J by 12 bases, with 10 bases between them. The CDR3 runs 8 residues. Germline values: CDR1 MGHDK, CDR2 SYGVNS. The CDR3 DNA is TGTGCCTCTCCCGGGTCTTTCTTT. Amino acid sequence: CASPGSFF.

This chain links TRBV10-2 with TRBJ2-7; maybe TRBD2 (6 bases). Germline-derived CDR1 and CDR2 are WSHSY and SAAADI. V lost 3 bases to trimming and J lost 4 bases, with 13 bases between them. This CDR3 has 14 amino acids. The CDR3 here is CASSEAGGRYEQYF. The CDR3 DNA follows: TGCGCCAGCAGTGAAGCTGGGGGGAGGTACGAGCAGTACTTC.

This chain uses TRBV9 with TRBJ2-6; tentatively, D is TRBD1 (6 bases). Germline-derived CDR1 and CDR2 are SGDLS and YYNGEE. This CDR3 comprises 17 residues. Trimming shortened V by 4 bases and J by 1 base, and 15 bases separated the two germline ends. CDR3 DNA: TGTGCCAGCAGCTCTACAGGGAGCCCATCTGGGGCCAACGTCCTGACTTTC. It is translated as CASSSTGSPSGANVLTF. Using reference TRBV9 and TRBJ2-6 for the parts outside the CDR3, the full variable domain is DSGVTQTPKHLITATGQRVTLRCSPRSGDLSVYWYQQSLDQGLQFLIQYYNGEERAKGNILERFSAQQFPDLHSELNLSSLELGDSALYFCASSSTGSPSGANVLTFGAGSRLTVL.

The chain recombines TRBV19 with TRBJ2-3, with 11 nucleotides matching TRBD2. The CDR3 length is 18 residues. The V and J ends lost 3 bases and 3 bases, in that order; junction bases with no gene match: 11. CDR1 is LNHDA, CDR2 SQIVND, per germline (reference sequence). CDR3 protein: CASSIPTSGSIGTDTQYF. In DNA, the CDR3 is TGTGCCAGTAGTATTCCCACTAGCGGGAGCATTGGTACAGATACGCAGTATTTT. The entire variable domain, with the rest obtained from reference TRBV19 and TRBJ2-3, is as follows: DGGITQSPKYLFRKEGQNVTLSCEQNLNHDAMYWYRQDPGQGLRLIYYSQIVNDFQKGDIAEGYSVSREKKESFPLTVTSAQKNPTAFYLCASSIPTSGSIGTDTQYFGPGTRLTVL.

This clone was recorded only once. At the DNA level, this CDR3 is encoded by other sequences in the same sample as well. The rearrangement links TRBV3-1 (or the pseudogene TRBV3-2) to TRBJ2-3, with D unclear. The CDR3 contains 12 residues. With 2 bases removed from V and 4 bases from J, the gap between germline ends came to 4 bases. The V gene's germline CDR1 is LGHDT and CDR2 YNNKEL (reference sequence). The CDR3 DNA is TGTGCCAGCAGCCAAATATCAGATACGCAGTATTTT. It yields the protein CASSQISDTQYF.

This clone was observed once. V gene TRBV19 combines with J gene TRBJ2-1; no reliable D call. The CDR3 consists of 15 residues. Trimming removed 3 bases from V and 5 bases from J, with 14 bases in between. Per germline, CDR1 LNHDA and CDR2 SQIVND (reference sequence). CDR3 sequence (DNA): TGTGCCAGTAGTATTGCTTGGGTAGGAGACAATGAGCAGTTCTTC. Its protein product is CASSIAWVGDNEQFF.

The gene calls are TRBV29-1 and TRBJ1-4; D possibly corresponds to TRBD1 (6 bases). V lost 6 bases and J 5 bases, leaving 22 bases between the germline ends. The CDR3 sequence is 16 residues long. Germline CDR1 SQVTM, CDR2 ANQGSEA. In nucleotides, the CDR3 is TGCAGCGTGTTAACAGGGTTATATGGTCCAAATGAAAAACTGTTTTTT. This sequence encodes CSVLTGLYGPNEKLFF.

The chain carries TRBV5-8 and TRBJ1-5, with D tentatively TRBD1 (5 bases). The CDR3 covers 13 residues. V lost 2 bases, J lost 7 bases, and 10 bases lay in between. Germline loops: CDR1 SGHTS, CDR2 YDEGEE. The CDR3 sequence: CASSFRQNQPQHF. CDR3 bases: TGTGCCAGCAGCTTTAGACAGAACCAGCCCCAGCATTTT.

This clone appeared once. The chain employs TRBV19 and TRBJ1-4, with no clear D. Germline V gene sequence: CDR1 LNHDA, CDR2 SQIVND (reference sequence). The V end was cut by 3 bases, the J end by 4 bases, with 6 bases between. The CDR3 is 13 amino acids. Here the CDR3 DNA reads TGTGCCAGTAGTATCGCAGTTAATGAAAAACTGTTTTTT. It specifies CASSIAVNEKLFF.

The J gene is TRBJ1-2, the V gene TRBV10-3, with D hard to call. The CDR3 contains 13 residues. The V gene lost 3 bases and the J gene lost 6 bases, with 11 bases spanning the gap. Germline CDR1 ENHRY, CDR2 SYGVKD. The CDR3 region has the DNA TGTGCCATCAGTGACTCGGGTCTTAATGGCTACACCTTC. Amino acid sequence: CAISDSGLNGYTF.

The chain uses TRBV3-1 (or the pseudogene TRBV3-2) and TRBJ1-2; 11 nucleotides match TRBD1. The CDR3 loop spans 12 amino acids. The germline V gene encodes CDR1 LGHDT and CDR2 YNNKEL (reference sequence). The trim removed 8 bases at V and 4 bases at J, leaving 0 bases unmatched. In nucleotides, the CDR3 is TGTGCCAGCGGACAGGGGGCCTATGGCTACACCTTC. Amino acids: CASGQGAYGYTF.

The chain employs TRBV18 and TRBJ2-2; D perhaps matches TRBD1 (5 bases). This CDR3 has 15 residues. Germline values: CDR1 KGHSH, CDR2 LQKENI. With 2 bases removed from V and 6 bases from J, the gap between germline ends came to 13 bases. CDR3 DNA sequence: TGTGCCAGCTCACCAACGCAGGGTGAGGCCGGGGAGCTGTTTTTT. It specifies CASSPTQGEAGELFF.

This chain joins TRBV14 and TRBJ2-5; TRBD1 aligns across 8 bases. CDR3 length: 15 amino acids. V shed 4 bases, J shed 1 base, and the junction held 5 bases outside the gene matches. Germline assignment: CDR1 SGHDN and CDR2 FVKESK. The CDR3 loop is CASSLRDRSQETQYF. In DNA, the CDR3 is TGTGCCAGCAGCCTCCGGGACAGGAGCCAAGAGACCCAGTACTTC.

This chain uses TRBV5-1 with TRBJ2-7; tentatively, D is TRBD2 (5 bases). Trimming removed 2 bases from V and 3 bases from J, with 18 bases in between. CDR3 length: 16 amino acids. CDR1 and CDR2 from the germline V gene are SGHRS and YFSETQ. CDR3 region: CASSFYPAEADYEQYF. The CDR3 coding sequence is TGCGCCAGCAGCTTCTATCCAGCGGAAGCAGACTACGAGCAGTACTTC.

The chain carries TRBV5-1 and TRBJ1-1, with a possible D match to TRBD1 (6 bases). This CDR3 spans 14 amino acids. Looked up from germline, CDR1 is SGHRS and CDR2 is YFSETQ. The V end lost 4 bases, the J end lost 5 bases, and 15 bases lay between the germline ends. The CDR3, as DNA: TGCGCCAGCAGCGAACAGGGTCGGGGAACTGAAGCTTTCTTT. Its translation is CASSEQGRGTEAFF.

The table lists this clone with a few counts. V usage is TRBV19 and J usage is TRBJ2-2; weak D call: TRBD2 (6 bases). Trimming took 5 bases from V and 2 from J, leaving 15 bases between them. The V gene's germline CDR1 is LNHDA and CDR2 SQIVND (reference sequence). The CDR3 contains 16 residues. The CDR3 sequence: CASSPVGGANTGELFF. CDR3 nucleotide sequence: TGTGCCAGTAGTCCCGTAGGAGGGGCCAACACCGGGGAGCTGTTTTTT.

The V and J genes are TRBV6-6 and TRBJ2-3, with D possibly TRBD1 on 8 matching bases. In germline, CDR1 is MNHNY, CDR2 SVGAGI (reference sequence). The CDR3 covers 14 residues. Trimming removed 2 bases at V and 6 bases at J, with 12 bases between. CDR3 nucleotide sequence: TGTGCCAGCAGTTACGGACAGGGAGGGGATACGCAGTATTTT. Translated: CASSYGQGGDTQYF.

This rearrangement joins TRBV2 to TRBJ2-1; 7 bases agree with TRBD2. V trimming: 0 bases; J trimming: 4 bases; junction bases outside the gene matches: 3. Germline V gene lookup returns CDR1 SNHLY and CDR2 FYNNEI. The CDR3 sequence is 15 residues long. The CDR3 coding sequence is TGTGCCAGCAGTGAAGCGCCGGGACTATACAATGAGCAGTTCTTC. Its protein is CASSEAPGLYNEQFF. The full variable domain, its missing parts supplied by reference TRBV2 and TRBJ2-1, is EPEVTQTPSHQVTQMGQEVILRCVPISNHLYFYWYRQILGQKVEFLVSFYNNEISEKSEIFDDQFSVERPDGSNFTLKIRSTKLEDSAMYFCASSEAPGLYNEQFFGPGTRLTVL.

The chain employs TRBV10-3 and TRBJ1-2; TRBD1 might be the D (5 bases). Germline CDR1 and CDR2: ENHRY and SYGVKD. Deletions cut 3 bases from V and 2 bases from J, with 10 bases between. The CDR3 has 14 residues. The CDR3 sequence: CAISDGQGNYGYTF. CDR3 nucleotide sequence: TGTGCCATCAGTGACGGGCAGGGAAACTATGGCTACACCTTC.

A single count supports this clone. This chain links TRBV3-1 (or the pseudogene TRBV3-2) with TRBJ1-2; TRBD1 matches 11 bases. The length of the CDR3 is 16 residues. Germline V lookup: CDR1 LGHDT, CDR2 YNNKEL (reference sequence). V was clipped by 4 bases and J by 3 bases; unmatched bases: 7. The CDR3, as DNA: TGTGCCAGCAGCCGTGGACAGGGGGCAGGATACTATGGCTACACCTTC. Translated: CASSRGQGAGYYGYTF.